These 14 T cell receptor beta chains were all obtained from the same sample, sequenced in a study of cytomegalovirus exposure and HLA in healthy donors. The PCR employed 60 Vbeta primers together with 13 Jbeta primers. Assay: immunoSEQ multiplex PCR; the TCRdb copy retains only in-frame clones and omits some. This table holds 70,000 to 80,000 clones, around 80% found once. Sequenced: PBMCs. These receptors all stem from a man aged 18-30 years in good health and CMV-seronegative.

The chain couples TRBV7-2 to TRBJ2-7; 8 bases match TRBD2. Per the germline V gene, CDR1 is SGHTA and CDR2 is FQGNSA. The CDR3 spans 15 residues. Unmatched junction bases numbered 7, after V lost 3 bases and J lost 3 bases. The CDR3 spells CASSLGLAGDYEQYF. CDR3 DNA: TGTGCCAGCAGCTTGGGGCTAGCGGGCGACTACGAGCAGTACTTC.

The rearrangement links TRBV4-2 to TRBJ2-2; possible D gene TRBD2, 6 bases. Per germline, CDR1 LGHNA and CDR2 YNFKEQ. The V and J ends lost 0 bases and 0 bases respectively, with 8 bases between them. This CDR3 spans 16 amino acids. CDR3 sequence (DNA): TGTGCCAGCAGCCAAGATCTAGCGACGAACACCGGGGAGCTGTTTTTT. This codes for CASSQDLATNTGELFF.

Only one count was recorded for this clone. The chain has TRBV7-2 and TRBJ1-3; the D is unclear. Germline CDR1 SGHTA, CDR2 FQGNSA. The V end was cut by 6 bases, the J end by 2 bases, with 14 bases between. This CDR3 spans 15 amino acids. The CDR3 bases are TGTGCCAGCAGATCAGAGGTGGTTCCTGGAAACACCATATATTTT. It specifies CASRSEVVPGNTIYF.

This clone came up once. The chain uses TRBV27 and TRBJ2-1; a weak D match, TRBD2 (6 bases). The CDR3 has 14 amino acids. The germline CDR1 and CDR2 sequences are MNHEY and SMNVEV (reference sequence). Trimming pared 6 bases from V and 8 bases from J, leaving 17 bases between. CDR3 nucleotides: TGTGCCAGCAGAAGTGGCGGGAATTCTTATGAGCAGTTCTTC. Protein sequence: CASRSGGNSYEQFF.

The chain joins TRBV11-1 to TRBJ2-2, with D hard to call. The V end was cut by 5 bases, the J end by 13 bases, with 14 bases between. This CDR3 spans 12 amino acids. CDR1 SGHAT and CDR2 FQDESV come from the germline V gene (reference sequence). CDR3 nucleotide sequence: TGTGCCAGCAGCCTTACCGCGGTCGGGCTGTTTTTT. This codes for CASSLTAVGLFF.

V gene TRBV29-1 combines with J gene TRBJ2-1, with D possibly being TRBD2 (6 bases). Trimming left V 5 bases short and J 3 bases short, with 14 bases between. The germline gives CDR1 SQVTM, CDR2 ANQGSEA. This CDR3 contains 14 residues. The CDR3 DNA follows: TGCAGCGTTCGGAGGGGCGATCTCTACAATGAGCAGTTCTTC. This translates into CSVRRGDLYNEQFF.

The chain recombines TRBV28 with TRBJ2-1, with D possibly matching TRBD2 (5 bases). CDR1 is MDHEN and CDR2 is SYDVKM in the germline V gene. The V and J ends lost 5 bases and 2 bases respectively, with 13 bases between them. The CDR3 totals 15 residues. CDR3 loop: CASSPIRRTYNEQFF. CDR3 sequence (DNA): TGTGCCAGCAGTCCGATAAGGAGGACCTACAATGAGCAGTTCTTC.

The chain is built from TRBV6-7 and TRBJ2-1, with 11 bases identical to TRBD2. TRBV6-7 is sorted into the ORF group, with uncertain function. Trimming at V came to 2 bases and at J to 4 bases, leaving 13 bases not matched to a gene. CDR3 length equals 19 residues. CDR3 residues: CASSYTIQPGTSGYNEQFF. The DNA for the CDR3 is TGTGCCAGCAGTTACACAATTCAACCCGGGACTAGCGGATACAATGAGCAGTTCTTC.

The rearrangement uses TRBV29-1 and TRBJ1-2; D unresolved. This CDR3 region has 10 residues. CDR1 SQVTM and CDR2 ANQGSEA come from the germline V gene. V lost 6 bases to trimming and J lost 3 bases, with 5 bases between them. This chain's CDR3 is CSVLDYGYTF. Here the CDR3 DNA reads TGCAGCGTCCTCGACTATGGCTACACCTTC.

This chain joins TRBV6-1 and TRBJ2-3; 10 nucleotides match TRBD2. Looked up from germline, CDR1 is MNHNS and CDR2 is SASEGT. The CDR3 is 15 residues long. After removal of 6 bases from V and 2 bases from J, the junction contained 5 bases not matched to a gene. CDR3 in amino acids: CASRKTSGTTDTQYF. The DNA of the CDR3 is TGTGCCAGCAGGAAAACTAGCGGGACCACAGATACGCAGTATTTT.

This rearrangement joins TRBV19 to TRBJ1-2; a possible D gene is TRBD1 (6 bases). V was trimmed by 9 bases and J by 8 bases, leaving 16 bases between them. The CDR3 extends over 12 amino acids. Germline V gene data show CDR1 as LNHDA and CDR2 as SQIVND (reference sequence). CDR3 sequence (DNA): TGTGCCAGCGAACAGGGTTTCTTCGGCTACACCTTC. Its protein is CASEQGFFGYTF.

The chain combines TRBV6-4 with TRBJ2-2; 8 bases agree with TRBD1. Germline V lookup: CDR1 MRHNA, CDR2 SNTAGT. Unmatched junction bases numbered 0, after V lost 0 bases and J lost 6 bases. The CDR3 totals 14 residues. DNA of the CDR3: TGTGCCAGCAGTGACTCGACAGGGGCCGGGGAGCTGTTTTTT. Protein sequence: CASSDSTGAGELFF.

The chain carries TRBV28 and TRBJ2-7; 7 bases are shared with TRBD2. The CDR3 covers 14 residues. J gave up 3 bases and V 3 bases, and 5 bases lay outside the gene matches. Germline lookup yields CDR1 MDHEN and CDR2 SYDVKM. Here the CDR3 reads CASSLGGSFYEQYF. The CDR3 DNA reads TGTGCCAGCAGTTTGGGCGGGAGTTTCTACGAGCAGTACTTC.

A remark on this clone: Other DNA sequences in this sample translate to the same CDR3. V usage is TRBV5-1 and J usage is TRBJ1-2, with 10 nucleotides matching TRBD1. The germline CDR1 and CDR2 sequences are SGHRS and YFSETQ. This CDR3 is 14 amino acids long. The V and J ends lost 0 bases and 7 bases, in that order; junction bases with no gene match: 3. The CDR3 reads CASSLGQGAPGYTF. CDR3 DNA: TGCGCCAGCAGCTTGGGACAGGGGGCGCCTGGCTACACCTTC.